The sequence of this T cell receptor (beta chain) was determined in a study of PD-1 blockade in classical Hodgkin lymphoma. Every patient had relapsed following autologous stem cell transplantation, and cohorts differed in brentuximab vedotin exposure. The junction had 8 bases not matched to a gene; V was cut back by 4 bases and J by 3 bases. Germline V gene lookup returns CDR1 LNHDA and CDR2 SQIVND (reference sequence). The CDR3 consists of 15 residues. A word on this clone: Its antigen is undetermined.

The assay was immunoSEQ multiplex PCR, and TCRdb's table has in-frame clones only and misses some. The table shows more than 90,000 clones, with around 89% occurring only once. Study-level results: The diversity seen at baseline in complete responders resembled that of newly diagnosed patients.

Source: peripheral blood mononuclear cells (PBMCs), taken before the second cycle of nivolumab. This receptor was taken from a human donor with classical Hodgkin lymphoma. The chain joins TRBV19 to TRBJ2-7; TRBD1 matches at 8 bases. The DNA of the CDR3 is TGTGCCAGTAGTAAAGGACAGGGCTTCTTCTACGAGCAGTACTTC. This codes for CASSKGQGFFYEQYF. Full variable domain (missing parts from reference TRBV19 and TRBJ2-7): DGGITQSPKYLFRKEGQNVTLSCEQNLNHDAMYWYRQDPGQGLRLIYYSQIVNDFQKGDIAEGYSVSREKKESFPLTVTSAQKNPTAFYLCASSKGQGFFYEQYFGPGTRLTVT.